A selection of T cell receptor beta chains follows, all from one sample in a study of identical twins' blood T cells. MiXCR was run by TCRdb on the 5' RACE reads, yielding one entry per CDR3 protein. Of a few hundred thousand distinct CDR3 sequences in the sample, roughly 27% were seen once. The material sequenced was PBMCs. The receptors were sampled from a woman aged 18 to 55 in good health. The CDR3 runs from the conserved cysteine through the conserved F or W. A D gene is named only where the DNA matches it firmly. For some rows the clone size is stated as once, few or many, or as a class when expanded; others skip it.

V gene: TRBV3-1; D gene: TRBD1; clone size: NA; J gene: TRBJ1-2; CDR3 DNA: TGTGCCAGCAGACCGACAGGGAACTATGGCTACACCTTC; CDR3 protein: CASRPTGNYGYTF
V gene: TRBV20-1; D gene: NA; clone size: few; J gene: TRBJ2-1; CDR3 DNA: TGCAGTGCTATCGGTCCCCGGTTATACAATGAGCAGTTCTTC; CDR3 protein: CSAIGPRLYNEQFF
V gene: TRBV7-9; D gene: NA; clone size: NA; J gene: TRBJ1-1; CDR3 DNA: TGTGCCAGCAGCTCAGTAAGGACTGAAGCTTTCTTT; CDR3 protein: CASSSVRTEAFF
V gene: TRBV5-6; D gene: NA; clone size: NA; J gene: TRBJ2-3; CDR3 DNA: TGTGCCAGCAGCTTTTCCCGGCCGAATACGCAGTATTTT; CDR3 protein: CASSFSRPNTQYF
V gene: TRBV12-3/TRBV12-4; D gene: NA; clone size: many; J gene: TRBJ1-1; CDR3 DNA: TGTGCCAGCAGTCGGGGTCCAGCTTTCTTT; CDR3 protein: CASSRGPAFF
V gene: TRBV19; D gene: NA; clone size: few; J gene: TRBJ1-1; CDR3 DNA: TGTGCCAGTAGTATCCCCCAGGGCCCTGAAGCTTTCTTT; CDR3 protein: CASSIPQGPEAFF
V gene: TRBV4-2; D gene: TRBD2; clone size: NA; J gene: TRBJ2-1; CDR3 DNA: TGTGCCAGCAGCCAGGTTTTAGCGGGGGCTTACAATGAGCAGTTCTTC; CDR3 protein: CASSQVLAGAYNEQFF
V gene: TRBV12-3/TRBV12-4; D gene: NA; clone size: NA; J gene: TRBJ2-7; CDR3 DNA: TGTGCCAGCAGTCTACAGGGTATCTTTAAGTACTTC; CDR3 protein: CASSLQGIFKYF
V gene: TRBV5-1; D gene: NA; clone size: few; J gene: TRBJ1-5; CDR3 DNA: TGCGCCAGCAGCTTGGCTGGACAGTTCAATCAGCCCCAGCATTTT; CDR3 protein: CASSLAGQFNQPQHF
V gene: TRBV20-1; D gene: TRBD2; clone size: NA; J gene: TRBJ2-4; CDR3 DNA: TGCAGTGCTAGAGTGGGCGGGGGGCCTAGTGGGATTCAGTACTTC; CDR3 protein: CSARVGGGPSGIQYF
V gene: TRBV5-6; D gene: NA; clone size: few; J gene: TRBJ2-7; CDR3 DNA: TGTGCCAGCAGCTGGGGCCTCGAGCAGTACTTC; CDR3 protein: CASSWGLEQYF
V gene: TRBV29-1; D gene: NA; clone size: few; J gene: TRBJ2-1; CDR3 DNA: TGCAGCGTCCCTTCGAAGGGGAACCCCTACAATGAGCAGTTCTTC; CDR3 protein: CSVPSKGNPYNEQFF
V gene: TRBV6-2/TRBV6-3; D gene: NA; clone size: NA; J gene: TRBJ1-5; CDR3 DNA: TGTGCCAGCCGTATGAGCATCAATCAGCCCCAGCATTTT; CDR3 protein: CASRMSINQPQHF
V gene: TRBV20-1; D gene: NA; clone size: NA; J gene: TRBJ1-6; CDR3 DNA: TGCAGTGCTAGGTTCGCGCCGGGTAATTCACCCCTCCACTTT; CDR3 protein: CSARFAPGNSPLHF
V gene: TRBV4-3; D gene: NA; clone size: many; J gene: TRBJ1-1; CDR3 DNA: TGCGCCAGCAGCCAAGGTAGAGGGATGAACACTGAAGCTTTCTTT; CDR3 protein: CASSQGRGMNTEAFF
V gene: TRBV7-9; D gene: NA; clone size: few; J gene: TRBJ1-1; CDR3 DNA: TGTGCCAGCAGGGTAAAGGAAGCTTTCTTT; CDR3 protein: CASRVKEAFF
V gene: TRBV7-9; D gene: NA; clone size: NA; J gene: TRBJ1-1; CDR3 DNA: TGTGCCAGCGGGACAATAAGGGGGGTCATGAGGGCTTTCTTT; CDR3 protein: CASGTIRGVMRAFF
V gene: TRBV7-2; D gene: NA; clone size: NA; J gene: TRBJ2-1; CDR3 DNA: TGTGCCAGCAGCTTAGACTCCGGGCTGAACAATGAGCAGTTCTTC; CDR3 protein: CASSLDSGLNNEQFF
V gene: TRBV12-3/TRBV12-4; D gene: NA; clone size: NA; J gene: TRBJ2-4; CDR3 DNA: TGTGCCAGCAGTAAAGACTACGGGAGAAACATTCAGTACTTC; CDR3 protein: CASSKDYGRNIQYF
V gene: TRBV7-9; D gene: NA; clone size: NA; J gene: TRBJ2-2; CDR3 DNA: TGTGCCAGCAGCTTAAGCTGGAACATCGGGGAGCTGTTTTTT; CDR3 protein: CASSLSWNIGELFF
V gene: TRBV20-1; D gene: NA; clone size: few; J gene: TRBJ1-5; CDR3 DNA: TGCAGTGCTGGGCGGGGGGAAAGGCCCCAGCATTTT; CDR3 protein: CSAGRGERPQHF
V gene: TRBV6-2/TRBV6-3; D gene: NA; clone size: NA; J gene: TRBJ1-5; CDR3 DNA: TGTGCCAGCAGCCGGGGGAACAATCAGCCCCAGCATTTT; CDR3 protein: CASSRGNNQPQHF
V gene: TRBV3-1; D gene: NA; clone size: NA; J gene: TRBJ2-2; CDR3 DNA: TGTGCCAGCAGCCAAGATGAGCTGGCCGGGGAGCTGTTTTTT; CDR3 protein: CASSQDELAGELFF
V gene: TRBV5-1; D gene: NA; clone size: few; J gene: TRBJ2-3; CDR3 DNA: TGCGCCAGCAGCTTGGAGAGAGATACGCAGTATTTT; CDR3 protein: CASSLERDTQYF
V gene: TRBV7-2; D gene: NA; clone size: NA; J gene: TRBJ2-5; CDR3 DNA: TGTGCCAGCAGCTTAGTTCTCGTGACCCAGTACTTC; CDR3 protein: CASSLVLVTQYF
V gene: TRBV10-2; D gene: NA; clone size: once; J gene: TRBJ1-1; CDR3 DNA: TGCGCCAGCAGTGAGTCTTCTAGTTACACTGAAGCTTTCTTT; CDR3 protein: CASSESSSYTEAFF
V gene: TRBV11-3; D gene: NA; clone size: NA; J gene: TRBJ1-2; CDR3 DNA: TGTGCCAGCAGCTTAGGCGAGAAAGCCTACTATGGCTACACCTTC; CDR3 protein: CASSLGEKAYYGYTF
V gene: TRBV29-1; D gene: TRBD1; clone size: few; J gene: TRBJ2-1; CDR3 DNA: TGCAGCGGCCGGGACAGGGTGTATGATGAGCAGTTCTTC; CDR3 protein: CSGRDRVYDEQFF
V gene: TRBV29-1; D gene: NA; clone size: NA; J gene: TRBJ2-5; CDR3 DNA: TGCAGCGTTGATGCGCGGTACCAAGAGACCCAGTACTTC; CDR3 protein: CSVDARYQETQYF